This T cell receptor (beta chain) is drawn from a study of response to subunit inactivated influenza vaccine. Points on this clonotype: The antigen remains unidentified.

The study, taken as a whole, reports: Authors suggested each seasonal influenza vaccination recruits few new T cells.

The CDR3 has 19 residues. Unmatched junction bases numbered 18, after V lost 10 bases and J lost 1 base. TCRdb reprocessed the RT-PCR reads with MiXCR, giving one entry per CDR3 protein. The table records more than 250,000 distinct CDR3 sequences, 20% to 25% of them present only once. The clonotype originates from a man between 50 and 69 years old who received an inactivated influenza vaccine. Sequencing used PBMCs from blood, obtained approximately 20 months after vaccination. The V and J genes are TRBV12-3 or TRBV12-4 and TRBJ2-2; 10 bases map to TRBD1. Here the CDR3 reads CATRDGDRGLVWNTGELFF. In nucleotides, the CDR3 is TGTGCCACCCGAGATGGGGACAGGGGTTTAGTGTGGAACACCGGGGAGCTGTTTTTT.